The T cell receptor beta chain under discussion was sequenced for a study of cytomegalovirus exposure and HLA in healthy donors. This clone was observed a few times. PCR primers comprised 60 Vbeta and 13 Jbeta primers. Method: immunoSEQ multiplex PCR; TCRdb's copy keeps in-frame clones and lacks some. This repertoire shows about 170,000 clones, about 85% found once; its top ten account for roughly 4.7%. CDR1 and CDR2 (germline): SGHTA, FQGNSA. This CDR3 is built from 19 residues. Trimming at V came to 0 bases and at J to 6 bases, leaving 13 bases not matched to a gene. This TCR derives from a woman aged 45-65 years in good health and CMV-seropositive. The sample was PBMCs. This rearrangement joins TRBV7-2 to TRBJ2-1, with TRBD2 matching over 11 bases. This chain's CDR3 is CASSLALPGLAASRNEQFF. Written as DNA, the CDR3 is TGTGCCAGCAGCTTAGCGCTACCGGGACTAGCGGCCAGTCGCAATGAGCAGTTCTTC.